These T cell receptor beta chains were read from a single sample in a study of regulatory T cells in long-lasting Graves disease. TCRdb called the multiplex PCR reads again in MiXCR, with one record for every CDR3 protein. The table has a few hundred thousand distinct CDR3 sequences, 14% to 15% seen once; the top ten hold approximately 7.8%. These records were also assigned to another study, of T cells in Graves' hyperthyroidism and ophthalmopathy.

The sequencing here drew on peripheral blood mononuclear cells (PBMCs), taken at new diagnosis, from a patient treated with antithyroid drugs. All receptors come from a woman aged 40 to 50 with Graves disease. Both conserved end residues are trimmed from each CDR3. The D gene is left open where the match is weak.

cdr3_length v_call d_call cdr3_aa
11 TRBV28 . ASRPGVPYEQY
13 TRBV9 . ASSVGQGTAYEQY
13 TRBV12-3/TRBV12-4 TRBD2 ASSFSGKSSYEQY
16 TRBV6-1 TRBD1 ASRGSILGQGNVYEQF
13 TRBV20-1 . SATARAPRTDTQY
12 TRBV28 . ASSLSRGANEQF
12 TRBV2 . ASTRGDTQEAQY
14 TRBV7-9 TRBD1 ASSFAGTGAYNEQF
15 TRBV6-1 TRBD1 ASRDYRGERNTGELF
15 TRBV28 . ASSLWYGEEDTDTQY
11 TRBV11-2 . ASMSGEEETQY
13 TRBV18 . ASSPLADEGTEAF
13 TRBV2 . ASKPRQTSTDTQY
14 TRBV11-2 . ASSLDLVGTGNTIY
11 TRBV19 . ASSPTGTGELF
18 TRBV6-2/TRBV6-3 TRBD2 ASSEKRSGLAGWEAYEQY
11 TRBV6-1 . ASGYGLGSEQY
12 TRBV9 TRBD1 ASSVGQGEYEQY
13 TRBV5-6 . ASSLESAGVYGYT
9 TRBV28 . ASKKNTEAF